This TCR beta chain was identified in a study of CD8 T cells in Susac syndrome. Overall study context: When blood was drawn, the patients with Susac syndrome were therapy-naive, on corticosteroids, or on intravenous immunoglobulin alone.

With V trimmed by 2 bases and J by 2 bases, 11 bases remained unmatched. This CDR3 contains 17 residues. Germline V lookup: CDR1 SGHAT, CDR2 FQNNGV. An input of about 0.5 to 1 ug of RNA was subjected to reverse transcription using random hexamers. TCRdb used MiXCR to reprocess the immunoSEQ multiplex PCR reads, holding one entry per CDR3 protein. Seen here are 120,000 or so distinct CDR3 sequences, around 94% observed once, and the top ten hold 0.21%. The source of this sequence is a human donor with Susac syndrome. The J gene is TRBJ1-1, the V gene TRBV11-2; 7 bases are shared with TRBD1. The sequenced material came from CD8+ T cells from PBMCs. The CDR3 sequence: CASSLWGGRGINTEAFF. CDR3 nucleotide sequence: TGTGCCAGCAGCTTATGGGGTGGCAGGGGGATAAACACTGAAGCTTTCTTT. Combining the CDR3 with reference TRBV11-2 and TRBJ1-1 gives the whole variable domain EAGVAQSPRYKIIEKRQSVAFWCNPISGHATLYWYQQILGQGPKLLIQFQNNGVVDDSQLPKDRFSAERLKGVDSTLKIQPAKLEDSAVYLCASSLWGGRGINTEAFFGQGTRLTVV.